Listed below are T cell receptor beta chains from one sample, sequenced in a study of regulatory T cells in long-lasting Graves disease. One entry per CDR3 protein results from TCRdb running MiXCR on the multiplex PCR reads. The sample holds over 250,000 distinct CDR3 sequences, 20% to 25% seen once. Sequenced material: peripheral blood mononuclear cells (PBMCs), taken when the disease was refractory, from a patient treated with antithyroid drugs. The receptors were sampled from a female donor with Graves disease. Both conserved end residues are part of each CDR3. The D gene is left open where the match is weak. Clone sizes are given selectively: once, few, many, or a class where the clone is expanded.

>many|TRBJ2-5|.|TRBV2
CASRTGGVETQYF
TGTGCCAGCAGAACCGGCGGGGTTGAGACCCAGTACTTC
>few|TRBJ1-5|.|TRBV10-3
CAISESVGPGGNQPQHF
TGTGCCATCAGTGAGTCGGTGGGGCCGGGAGGCAATCAGCCCCAGCATTTT
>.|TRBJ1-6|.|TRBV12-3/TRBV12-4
CASSLAGPYNSPLHF
TGTGCCAGCAGTTTGGCGGGGCCCTATAATTCACCCCTCCACTTT
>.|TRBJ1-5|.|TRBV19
CASSIDLIAVQPQHF
TGTGCCAGTAGTATAGATTTAATTGCGGTACAGCCCCAGCATTTT
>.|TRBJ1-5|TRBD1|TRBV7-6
CASSPKLWDRSYSNQPQHF
TGTGCCAGCAGCCCGAAACTCTGGGACAGGAGCTATAGCAATCAGCCCCAGCATTTT
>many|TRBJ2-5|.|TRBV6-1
CASDEPQAGHQETQYF
TGTGCCAGCGACGAGCCGCAAGCGGGCCACCAAGAGACCCAGTACTTC
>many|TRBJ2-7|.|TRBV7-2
CASSLQLYEQYF
TGTGCCAGCAGCCTACAGCTCTACGAGCAGTACTTC
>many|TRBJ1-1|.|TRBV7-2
CASSLAGLTEAFF
TGTGCCAGCAGCTTGGCAGGGCTCACTGAAGCTTTCTTT
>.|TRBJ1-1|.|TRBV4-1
CASSQEGVGNTEAFF
TGCGCCAGCAGCCAAGAAGGTGTGGGGAACACTGAAGCTTTCTTT
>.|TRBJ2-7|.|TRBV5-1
CASSPSGTQSSYEQYF
TGCGCCAGCAGCCCTTCCGGGACACAAAGCTCCTACGAGCAGTACTTC
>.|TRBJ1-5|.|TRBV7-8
CASNINSNQPQHF
TGTGCCAGCAACATTAATAGCAATCAGCCCCAGCATTTT
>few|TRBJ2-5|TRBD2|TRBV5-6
CASSRTSGEAGTQYF
TGTGCCAGCAGCCGGACTAGCGGAGAGGCGGGGACCCAGTACTTC
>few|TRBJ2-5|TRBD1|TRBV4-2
CASSPAGTGRGTQYF
TGTGCCAGCAGCCCCGCCGGGACAGGGAGGGGGACCCAGTACTTC
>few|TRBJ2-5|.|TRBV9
CASSVGRGSRETQYF
TGTGCCAGCAGCGTAGGAAGAGGGTCGAGGGAGACCCAGTACTTC
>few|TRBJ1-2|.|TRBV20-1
CSASRTRFYGYTF
TGCAGTGCTTCCCGTACACGATTCTATGGCTACACCTTC
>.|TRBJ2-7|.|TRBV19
CASSIVGASPLEQYF
TGTGCCAGTAGTATAGTCGGGGCCTCCCCCCTCGAGCAGTACTTC
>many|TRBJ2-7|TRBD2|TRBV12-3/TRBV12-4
CASSPLAGGSSYEQYF
TGTGCCAGCAGCCCCCTAGCGGGAGGGAGCTCCTACGAGCAGTACTTC
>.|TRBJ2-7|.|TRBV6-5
CASSYGVRQQTYEQYF
TGTGCCAGCAGTTACGGGGTCAGGCAGCAAACCTACGAGCAGTACTTC
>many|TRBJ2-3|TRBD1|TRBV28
CASSLGTVPTSTDTQYF
TGTGCCAGCAGTTTAGGGACAGTTCCTACTAGCACAGATACGCAGTATTTT
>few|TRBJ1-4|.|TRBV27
CASSLSRGGEKLFF
TGTGCCAGCAGTTTAAGCAGGGGCGGCGAAAAACTGTTTTTT
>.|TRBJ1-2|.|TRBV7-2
CASSPIRAGGLYGYTF
TGTGCCAGCAGCCCAATCCGGGCAGGAGGTCTCTATGGCTACACCTTC
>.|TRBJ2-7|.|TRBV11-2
CASSIDSGPTYEQYF
TGTGCCAGCAGCATTGACAGTGGACCTACCTACGAGCAGTACTTC
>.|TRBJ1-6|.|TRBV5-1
CASSPATGTGNSPLHF
TGCGCCAGCAGCCCCGCCACCGGGACGGGGAATTCACCCCTCCACTTT
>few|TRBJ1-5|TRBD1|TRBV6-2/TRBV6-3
CAPGPGTGDFIRDQPQHF
TGTGCCCCCGGTCCCGGGACAGGGGACTTTATCAGGGATCAGCCCCAGCATTTT
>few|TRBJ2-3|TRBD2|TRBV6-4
CASSLLAGGPDTQYF
TGTGCCAGCAGTCTACTAGCGGGAGGGCCGGATACGCAGTATTTT
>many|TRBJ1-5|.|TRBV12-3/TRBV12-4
CASSSQVGQPQHF
TGTGCCAGCAGTTCGCAGGTGGGCCAGCCCCAGCATTTT
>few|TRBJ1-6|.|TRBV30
CAWSVGQSVSPLHF
TGTGCCTGGAGTGTTGGACAGAGTGTTTCACCCCTCCACTTT
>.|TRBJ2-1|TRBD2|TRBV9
CASSIAGGPNNEQFF
TGTGCCAGCAGTATAGCGGGAGGGCCCAACAATGAGCAGTTCTTC
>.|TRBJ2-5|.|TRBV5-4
CASSVKGTVETQYF
TGTGCCAGCAGCGTAAAGGGCACGGTAGAGACCCAGTACTTC
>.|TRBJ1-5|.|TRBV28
CASSPRGSVVGQPQHF
TGTGCCAGCAGCCCTCGGGGGAGCGTGGTTGGTCAGCCCCAGCATTTT
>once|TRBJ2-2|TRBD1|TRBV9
CASSEQGAAGELFF
TGTGCCAGCAGCGAACAGGGGGCGGCGGGGGAGCTGTTTTTT
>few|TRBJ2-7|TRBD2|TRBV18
CASSAGLGSSYEQYF
TGTGCCAGCTCGGCGGGACTAGGAAGCTCCTACGAGCAGTACTTC
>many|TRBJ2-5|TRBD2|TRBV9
CAYRLAGVETQYF
TGTGCCTATCGACTAGCGGGAGTGGAGACCCAGTACTTC
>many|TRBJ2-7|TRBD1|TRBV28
CASRTHRDRAYEQYF
TGTGCCAGCAGGACCCACAGGGACAGGGCCTACGAGCAGTACTTC
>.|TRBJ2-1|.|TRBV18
CASSQYGTDQNEQFF
TGTGCCAGCTCACAATACGGGACTGATCAGAATGAGCAGTTCTTC